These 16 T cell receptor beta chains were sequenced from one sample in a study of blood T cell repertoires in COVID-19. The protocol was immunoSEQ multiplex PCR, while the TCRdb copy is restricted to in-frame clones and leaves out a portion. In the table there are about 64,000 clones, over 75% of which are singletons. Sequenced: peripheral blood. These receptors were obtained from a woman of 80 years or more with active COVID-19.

CDR3 in DNA: TGTGCCAGCAGCTTAGCGGCAAGAAGGGGGCGAGAGGGGAAAAACATTCAGTACTTC. It codes for CASSLAARRGREGKNIQYF. The rearrangement joins TRBV7-2 to TRBJ2-4, with TRBD1 matching 7 bases. CDR1 SGHTA and CDR2 FQGNSA come from the germline V gene. The CDR3 runs 19 residues. The V segment lost 0 bases and the J segment 4 bases; nucleotides outside the gene matches: 15.

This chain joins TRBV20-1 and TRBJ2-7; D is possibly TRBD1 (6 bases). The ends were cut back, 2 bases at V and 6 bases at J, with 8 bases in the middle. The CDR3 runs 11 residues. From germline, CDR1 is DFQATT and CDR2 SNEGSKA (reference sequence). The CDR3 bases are TGCAGTGCTAGACTGGGGGCCGAGCAGTACGTC. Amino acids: CSARLGAEQYV.

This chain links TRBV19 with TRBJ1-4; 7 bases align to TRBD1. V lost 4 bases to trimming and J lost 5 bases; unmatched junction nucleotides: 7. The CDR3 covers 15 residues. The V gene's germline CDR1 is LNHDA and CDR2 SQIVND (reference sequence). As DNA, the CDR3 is TGTGCCAGTAGTAAAGGGGGCGCGGGAAATGAAAAACTGTTTTTT. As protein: CASSKGGAGNEKLFF.

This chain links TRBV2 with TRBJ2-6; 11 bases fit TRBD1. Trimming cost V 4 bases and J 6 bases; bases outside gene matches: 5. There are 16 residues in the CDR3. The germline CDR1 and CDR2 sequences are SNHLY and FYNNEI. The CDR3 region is CASSAGTGGAANVLTF. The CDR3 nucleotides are TGTGCCAGCAGTGCCGGGACAGGGGGAGCGGCCAACGTCCTGACTTTC.

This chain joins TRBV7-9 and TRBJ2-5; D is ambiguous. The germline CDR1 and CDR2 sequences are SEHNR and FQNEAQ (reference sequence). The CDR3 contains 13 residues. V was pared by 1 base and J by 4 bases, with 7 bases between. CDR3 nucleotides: TGTGCCAGCAGCTTAGGGGCTGGAGAGACCCAGTACTTC. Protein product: CASSLGAGETQYF. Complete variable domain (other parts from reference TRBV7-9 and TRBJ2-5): DTGVSQNPRHKITKRGQNVTFRCDPISEHNRLYWYRQTLGQGPEFLTYFQNEAQLEKSRLLSDRFSAERPKGSFSTLEIQRTEQGDSAMYLCASSLGAGETQYFGPGTRLLVL.

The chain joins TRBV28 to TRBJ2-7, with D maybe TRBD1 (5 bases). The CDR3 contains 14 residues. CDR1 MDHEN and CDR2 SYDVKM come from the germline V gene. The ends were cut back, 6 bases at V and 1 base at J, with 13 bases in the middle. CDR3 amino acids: CASRVSRVSYEQYF. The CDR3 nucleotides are TGTGCCAGCAGAGTTTCCAGGGTGTCCTACGAGCAGTACTTC.

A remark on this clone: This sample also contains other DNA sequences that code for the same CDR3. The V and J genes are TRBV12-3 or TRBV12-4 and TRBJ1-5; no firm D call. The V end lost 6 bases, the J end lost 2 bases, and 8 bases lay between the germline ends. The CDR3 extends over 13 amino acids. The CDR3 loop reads CASSRGGNQPQHF. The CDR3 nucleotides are TGTGCCAGCAGCCGCGGGGGCAATCAGCCCCAGCATTTT.

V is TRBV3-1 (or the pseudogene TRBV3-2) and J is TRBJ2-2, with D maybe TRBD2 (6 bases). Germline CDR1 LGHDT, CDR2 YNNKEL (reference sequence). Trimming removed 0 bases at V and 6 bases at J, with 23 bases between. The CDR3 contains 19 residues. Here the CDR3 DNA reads TGTGCCAGCAGCCAAGAAGGGAGTAGCGGATTCTTAAGGCCCGGGGAGCTGTTTTTT. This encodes CASSQEGSSGFLRPGELFF.

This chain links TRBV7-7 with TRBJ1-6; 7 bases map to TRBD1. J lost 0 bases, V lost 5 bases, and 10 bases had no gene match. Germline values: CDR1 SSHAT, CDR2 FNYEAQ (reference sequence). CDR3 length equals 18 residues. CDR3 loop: CASSNRGPASSYNSPLHF. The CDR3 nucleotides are TGTGCCAGCAGCAACAGGGGTCCCGCGAGCTCCTATAATTCACCCCTCCACTTT.

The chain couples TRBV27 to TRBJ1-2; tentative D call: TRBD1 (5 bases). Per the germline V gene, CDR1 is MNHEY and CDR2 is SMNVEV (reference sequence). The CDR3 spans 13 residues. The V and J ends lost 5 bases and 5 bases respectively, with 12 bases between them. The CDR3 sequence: CASSRGTGYGYTF. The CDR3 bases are TGTGCCAGCAGTCGCGGGACGGGATATGGCTACACCTTC.

The CDR3: CASSEGLAGAGELFF. The CDR3 nucleotides are TGCGCCAGCAGCGAGGGACTAGCGGGAGCCGGGGAGCTGTTTTTT. The chain combines TRBV5-1 with TRBJ2-2; TRBD2 matches at 14 bases. CDR3 length: 15 amino acids. Germline lookup yields CDR1 SGHRS and CDR2 YFSETQ. V trimming: 4 bases; J trimming: 6 bases; junction bases outside the gene matches: 2.

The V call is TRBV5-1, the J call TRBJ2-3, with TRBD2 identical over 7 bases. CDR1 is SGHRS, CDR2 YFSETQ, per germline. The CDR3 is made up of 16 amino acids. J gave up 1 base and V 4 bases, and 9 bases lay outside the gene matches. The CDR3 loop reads CASSRGRGGGTDTQYF. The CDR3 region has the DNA TGCGCCAGCAGCCGTGGGCGGGGAGGGGGCACAGATACGCAGTATTTT.

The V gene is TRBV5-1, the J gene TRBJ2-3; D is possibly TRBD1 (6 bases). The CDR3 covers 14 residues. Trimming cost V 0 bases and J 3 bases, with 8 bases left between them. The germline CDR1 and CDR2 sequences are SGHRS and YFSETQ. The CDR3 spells CASSLDRATDTQYF. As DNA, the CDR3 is TGCGCCAGCAGCTTGGACAGGGCAACAGATACGCAGTATTTT.

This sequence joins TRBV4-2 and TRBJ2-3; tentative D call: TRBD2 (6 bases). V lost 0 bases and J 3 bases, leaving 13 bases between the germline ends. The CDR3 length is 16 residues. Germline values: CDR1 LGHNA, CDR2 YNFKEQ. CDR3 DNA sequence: TGTGCCAGCAGCCAAGAGGCCTCTAGCGAGACAGATACGCAGTATTTT. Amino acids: CASSQEASSETDTQYF.

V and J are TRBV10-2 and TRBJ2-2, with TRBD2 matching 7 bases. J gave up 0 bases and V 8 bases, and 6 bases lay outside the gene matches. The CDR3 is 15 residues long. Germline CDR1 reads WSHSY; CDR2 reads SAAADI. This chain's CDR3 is CASRKRGANTGELFF. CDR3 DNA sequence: TGCGCCAGCCGGAAGCGGGGCGCGAACACCGGGGAGCTGTTTTTT.

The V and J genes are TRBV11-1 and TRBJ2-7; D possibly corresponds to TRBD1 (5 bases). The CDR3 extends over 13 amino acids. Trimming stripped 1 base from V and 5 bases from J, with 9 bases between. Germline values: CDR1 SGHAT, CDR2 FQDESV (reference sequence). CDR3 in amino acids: CASSLGRADEQYF. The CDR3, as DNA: TGTGCCAGCAGCTTAGGCAGGGCCGACGAGCAGTACTTC.